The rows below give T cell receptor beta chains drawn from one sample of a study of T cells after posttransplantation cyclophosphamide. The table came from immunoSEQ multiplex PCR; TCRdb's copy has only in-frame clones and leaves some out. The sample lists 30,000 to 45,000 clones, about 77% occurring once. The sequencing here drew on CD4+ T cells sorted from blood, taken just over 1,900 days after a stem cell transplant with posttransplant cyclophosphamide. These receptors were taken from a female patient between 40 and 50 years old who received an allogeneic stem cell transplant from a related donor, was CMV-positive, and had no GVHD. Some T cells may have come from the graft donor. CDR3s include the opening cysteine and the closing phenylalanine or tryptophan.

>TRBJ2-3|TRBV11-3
CASSLQGRTDTQYF
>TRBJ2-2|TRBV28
CASSLWTSSGTGELFF
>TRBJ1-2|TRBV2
CASSLQGAGYGYTF
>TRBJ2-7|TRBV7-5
CARSSLGGRSSYEQYF
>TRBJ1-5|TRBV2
CASSVQGGNQPQHF
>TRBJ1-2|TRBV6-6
CARRGDDGYTF
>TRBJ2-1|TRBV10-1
CASSLTSGVYNEQFF
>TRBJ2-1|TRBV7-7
CASSLDRGADEQFF
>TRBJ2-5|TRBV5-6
CASSLGGGTQYF
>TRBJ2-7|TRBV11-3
CASSSEPTGEQYF
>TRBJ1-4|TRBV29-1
CSVSRGQYENEKLFF
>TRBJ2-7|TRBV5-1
CASSKDYYEQYF
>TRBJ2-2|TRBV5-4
CASSPGTWRTGELFF
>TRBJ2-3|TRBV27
CVTSGGFDTQYF
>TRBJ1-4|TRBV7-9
CASSSPGQGNEKLFF
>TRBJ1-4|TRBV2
CASRGTFFGKKLFF
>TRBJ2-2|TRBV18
CASSPERVNTGELFF
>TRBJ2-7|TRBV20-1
CSARVDSQQYF
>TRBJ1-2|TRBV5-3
CARSLVRDDYGYTF
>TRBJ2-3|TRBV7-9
CASSLRSLAGGPDTQYF
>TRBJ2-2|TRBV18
CASSPAGGSTGELFF
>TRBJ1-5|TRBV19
CASSNRRLKNQPQHF
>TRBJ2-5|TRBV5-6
CASSAPGGLLETQYF
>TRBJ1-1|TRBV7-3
CASSPHRDTEAFF
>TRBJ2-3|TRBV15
CAIPTSGGYTDTQYF
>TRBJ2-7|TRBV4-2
CASSQTGEYEQYF
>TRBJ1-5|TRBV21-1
CASSKSGGYSQPQHF